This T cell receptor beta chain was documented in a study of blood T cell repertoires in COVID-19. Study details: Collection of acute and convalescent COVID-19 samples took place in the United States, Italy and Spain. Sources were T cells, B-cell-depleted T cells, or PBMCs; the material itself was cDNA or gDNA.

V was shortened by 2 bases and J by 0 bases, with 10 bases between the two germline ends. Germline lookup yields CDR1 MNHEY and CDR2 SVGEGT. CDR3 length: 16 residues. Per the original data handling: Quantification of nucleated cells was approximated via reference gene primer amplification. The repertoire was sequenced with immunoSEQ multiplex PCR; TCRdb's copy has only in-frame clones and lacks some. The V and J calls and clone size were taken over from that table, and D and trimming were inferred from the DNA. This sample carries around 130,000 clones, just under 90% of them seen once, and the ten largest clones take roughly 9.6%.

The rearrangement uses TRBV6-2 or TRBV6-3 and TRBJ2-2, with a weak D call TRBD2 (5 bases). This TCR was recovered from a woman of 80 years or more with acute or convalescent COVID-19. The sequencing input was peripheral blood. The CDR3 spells CASSYPDGTNTGELFF. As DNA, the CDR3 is TGTGCCAGCAGTTACCCGGACGGGACGAACACCGGGGAGCTGTTTTTT.